The T cell receptor (beta chain) described here comes from a study of T cell responses to AZD1222 COVID-19 vaccine. Study-wide results and caveats: Spike as a whole was targeted by vaccine-associated CD4 TCRs, dominant at 160-218 and 743-854. White British ancestry dominated among donors, who included more females, and clonal diversity was possibly underestimated. Researchers took repertoire samples only after the peak T cell response had come. Unmutated variant regions reportedly attract nearly half of all spike-specific TCRs.

With regard to this clone: The antigen remains undetermined.

The CDR3 is 12 residues long. The protocol was immunoSEQ multiplex PCR, while the TCRdb copy is restricted to in-frame clones and leaves out a portion. The profile shows tens of thousands of clones, around 90% of them singletons. The TCR originated in an adult in good health. The source material was peripheral blood, sampled on day 0 of AZD1222 vaccination. The chain carries TRBV21-1 and TRBJ1-5; the D call TRBD1 from the table was never checked on the DNA. TRBV21-1 is a pseudogene. CDR3 in DNA: TGTGCCAGGGGACAGGGGAATCAGCCCCAGCATTTT. Translation gives CARGQGNQPQHF.